The text below deals with one TCR beta chain. Its antigen is unidentified. The data belong to a study of cytomegalovirus exposure and HLA in healthy donors. Regarding the study as a whole: Reportedly, cytomegalovirus status was diagnosed with high sensitivity and specificity.

The germline V gene has CDR1 SGDLS and CDR2 YYNGEE. The V gene lost 4 bases and the J gene lost 2 bases, with 13 bases spanning the gap. The CDR3 consists of 15 residues. PCR used 60 Vbeta primers and 13 Jbeta primers. Some clones are missing from TCRdb's copy, which holds only in-frame ones; the method was immunoSEQ multiplex PCR. This table has 150,000 or so clones, around three quarters appearing once. This sequence originates from a man aged 40-55 years in good health and CMV-seropositive. This chain connects TRBV9 to TRBJ1-3; maybe TRBD1 (5 bases). Source material: PBMCs. This chain's CDR3 is CASSRVDTTGNTIYF. DNA for the CDR3: TGTGCCAGCAGCAGAGTGGACACCACTGGAAACACCATATATTTT.